This TCR beta chain was documented in a study of blood T cell repertoires in COVID-19. TCRdb's copy holds only in-frame clones and misses some; the assay was immunoSEQ multiplex PCR. Of around 400,000 clones in the sample, around 92% were seen once. Two consecutive negative NP/OP PCR tests, clearance, or resolved symptoms defined Cohort 3 recovery. The V gene's germline CDR1 is SGHTA and CDR2 FQGNSA. This CDR3 contains 14 residues. Trimming cost V 2 bases and J 3 bases, with 10 bases left between them. What was sequenced was PBMCs or T cells enriched from blood (not recorded which). The V call is TRBV7-2, the J call TRBJ1-1, with a weak D call TRBD1 (5 bases). This TCR came from a woman aged 30 to 39 who had recovered from COVID-19. CDR3 nucleotide sequence: TGTGCCAGCAGCTTAAGCGCGGGGGACACTGAAGCTTTCTTT. Its protein is CASSLSAGDTEAFF.